This TCR beta chain was sequenced for a study of CD8 T cells in Susac syndrome. The germline CDR1 and CDR2 sequences are MDHEN and SYDVKM. V was trimmed by 2 bases and J by 7 bases, leaving 0 bases between them. There are 10 residues in the CDR3. RNA in amounts of roughly 0.45 to 1 ug was reverse transcribed with random hexamers. TCRdb processed the immunoSEQ multiplex PCR reads anew with MiXCR; each CDR3 protein has one entry. Of approximately 50,000 distinct CDR3 sequences in the sample, just under 95% were seen once. Sequencing of TCR beta was undertaken in CD8+ and CD4+ T cells derived from blood.

This TCR derives from a human donor with Susac syndrome. J is TRBJ2-1 and V is TRBV28; unclear D gene. Sequenced: CD8+ T cells from PBMCs. CDR3 protein: CASSLNEQFF. The DNA for the CDR3 is TGTGCCAGCAGTTTAAATGAGCAGTTCTTC.